Listed here are 14 T cell receptor beta chains from one sample, sequenced in a study of shared clonotypes between healthy human individuals. Clones were sequenced by immunoSEQ multiplex PCR, and TCRdb holds only the in-frame ones, with some missing. This table holds some 700,000 clones, less than 95% found once. Sequencing was carried out using memory CD8+ T cells from PBMCs. Subset indicated: CD45RO+ cells pooled with CCR7-negative TemRA cells. These receptors all stem from a man between 18 and 35 years old in good health. Some clones in this sample may be carry-over from other donors' samples.

The rearrangement links TRBV7-9 to TRBJ2-1; D gene ambiguous. The CDR3 totals 13 residues. V gave up 2 bases and J gave up 8 bases, with 10 bases separating them. Germline CDR1 is SEHNR and CDR2 is FQNEAQ (reference sequence). CDR3 nucleotides: TGTGCCAGCAGCTTAAAGTTCCAGGATGAGCAGTTCTTC. Translated: CASSLKFQDEQFF.

This clone was seen ten or more times. The chain recombines TRBV5-4 with TRBJ2-3; tentative D call: TRBD2 (5 bases). Germline CDR1 and CDR2: SGHNT and YYREEE (reference sequence). The CDR3 contains 16 residues. With 4 bases removed from V and 2 bases from J, the gap between germline ends came to 17 bases. The CDR3 region is CASSPEPDGITDTQYF. The CDR3 nucleotides read TGTGCCAGCAGCCCCGAGCCGGACGGGATCACAGATACGCAGTATTTT. The whole variable domain, remainder taken from reference TRBV5-4 and TRBJ2-3, is ETGVTQSPTHLIKTRGQQVTLRCSSQSGHNTVSWYQQALGQGPQFIFQYYREEENGRGNFPPRFSGLQFPNYSSELNVNALELDDSALYLCASSPEPDGITDTQYFGPGTRLTVL.

This chain links TRBV18 with TRBJ2-7; TRBD1 matches at 7 bases. CDR1 is KGHSH, CDR2 LQKENI, per germline. This CDR3 has 14 amino acids. V was pared by 6 bases and J by 2 bases, with 7 bases of the junction left unmatched. CDR3 sequence (DNA): TGTGCCAGCTCCCCTTCTCAGGGGGCCTACGAGCAGTACTTC. It codes for CASSPSQGAYEQYF.

V usage is TRBV5-1 and J usage is TRBJ2-7; 7 bases are a match to TRBD2. There are 18 residues in the CDR3. Germline-derived CDR1 and CDR2 are SGHRS and YFSETQ. V dropped 0 bases and J dropped 3; count of bases not matched to a gene: 15. CDR3 residues: CASSLEGTTRQIYYEQYF. The CDR3 nucleotides read TGCGCCAGCAGCTTGGAGGGGACTACCCGCCAAATATACTACGAGCAGTACTTC. The full variable domain, in which reference TRBV5-1 and TRBJ2-7 provide the parts outside the CDR3, is KAGVTQTPRYLIKTRGQQVTLSCSPISGHRSVSWYQQTPGQGLQFLFEYFSETQRNKGNFPGRFSGRQFSNSRSEMNVSTLELGDSALYLCASSLEGTTRQIYYEQYFGPGTRLTVT.

The chain employs TRBV14 and TRBJ2-7; the D gene is possibly TRBD2 (6 bases). This CDR3 spans 17 amino acids. Per the germline V gene, CDR1 is SGHDN and CDR2 is FVKESK. V lost 5 bases and J lost 2, with 22 bases in between. CDR3 sequence (DNA): TGTGCCAGCAGCACGGTACCTATCCGGGACTGCACCTACGAGCAGTACTTC. Its protein product is CASSTVPIRDCTYEQYF.

A note on this clone: Other nucleotide sequences from this sample produce the same CDR3. The DNA for the CDR3 is TGTGCCAGCAGTTTGGCGGTGGGGACTGAAGCTTTCTTT. Translation gives CASSLAVGTEAFF. The chain links TRBV28 to TRBJ1-1; no definite D call. Germline V CDR1 and CDR2: MDHEN, SYDVKM. The CDR3 sequence is 13 residues long. V was clipped by 3 bases and J by 5 bases, with 10 bases between them. The entire variable domain, with the rest obtained from reference TRBV28 and TRBJ1-1, is as follows: DVKVTQSSRYLVKRTGEKVFLECVQDMDHENMFWYRQDPGLGLRLIYFSYDVKMKEKGDIPEGYSVSREKKERFSLILESASTNQTSMYLCASSLAVGTEAFFGQGTRLTVV.

The chain has TRBV7-9 and TRBJ2-3; D is unresolved. Deletions cut 11 bases from V and 0 bases from J, with 9 bases between. CDR1 and CDR2 (germline): SEHNR, FQNEAQ (reference sequence). This CDR3 is built from 12 residues. In nucleotides, the CDR3 is TGTGCCGATCAACCCAGCACAGATACGCAGTATTTT. It is translated as CADQPSTDTQYF.

This sequence joins TRBV27 and TRBJ2-7; TRBD1 aligns across 8 bases. This CDR3 comprises 14 residues. Trimming removed 4 bases from V and 5 bases from J; junction bases left unmatched: 7. The V gene's germline CDR1 is MNHEY and CDR2 SMNVEV (reference sequence). The CDR3 region has the DNA TGTGCCAGCAGTTCACCCCGGACAGGGAACGAGCAGTACTTC. Protein: CASSSPRTGNEQYF.

V is TRBV5-6 and J is TRBJ2-7; tentative D call: TRBD2 (6 bases). Germline assignment: CDR1 SGHDT and CDR2 YYEEEE. V was shortened by 3 bases and J by 2 bases, with 15 bases between the two germline ends. CDR3 length equals 15 residues. In DNA form, the CDR3 reads TGTGCCAGCAGCTCCCCGGGGGTCCACCCCTACGAGCAGTACTTC. Its translation is CASSSPGVHPYEQYF.

This sequence joins TRBV7-8 and TRBJ1-3, with a tentative D call TRBD1 (5 bases). Trimming shortened V by 2 bases and J by 3 bases, and 8 bases separated the two germline ends. Germline loops: CDR1 SGHVS, CDR2 FQNEAQ. The CDR3 totals 14 residues. The CDR3 sequence is CASSLRGNGNTIYF. CDR3 in DNA: TGTGCCAGCAGCTTAAGGGGAAATGGAAACACCATATATTTT.

The chain has TRBV27 and TRBJ2-7, with 8 bases identical to TRBD1. Germline V gives CDR1 MNHEY, CDR2 SMNVEV (reference sequence). The V and J ends lost 5 bases and 5 bases, in that order; junction bases with no gene match: 5. The CDR3 has 13 residues. The CDR3 spells CASSTDRAHEQYF. In nucleotides, the CDR3 is TGTGCCAGCAGTACGGACAGGGCTCACGAGCAGTACTTC.

J is TRBJ2-3 and V is TRBV9; D not resolved. V lost 0 bases, J lost 3 bases, and 8 bases lay in between. The CDR3 length is 14 residues. Germline CDR1 reads SGDLS; CDR2 reads YYNGEE. CDR3 region: CASSVGMGTDTQYF. The CDR3 DNA is TGTGCCAGCAGCGTAGGTATGGGGACAGATACGCAGTATTTT.

This sequence joins TRBV2 and TRBJ1-2; no clear D. CDR1 and CDR2 from the germline V gene are SNHLY and FYNNEI. Trimming took off 7 bases at V and 0 bases at J, with 12 bases between the two ends. CDR3 size: 14 residues. In DNA form, the CDR3 reads TGTGCCAGCATGCCAGGAATGGCTAACTATGGCTACACCTTC. This translates into CASMPGMANYGYTF.

In its sample, this clone was seen once. The chain couples TRBV9 to TRBJ2-2, with no clear D. The CDR3 is 15 residues long. V was pared by 0 bases and J by 0 bases, with 6 bases between. Germline V gene lookup returns CDR1 SGDLS and CDR2 YYNGEE. The CDR3 protein is CASSVALSNTGELFF. CDR3 DNA: TGTGCCAGCAGCGTAGCACTCTCGAACACCGGGGAGCTGTTTTTT.